The clone carrying this T cell receptor beta chain was counted at least ten times. The antigen remains undetermined. V was pared by 3 bases and J by 1 base, with 15 bases between. The CDR3 is made up of 16 amino acids. Germline V CDR1 and CDR2: MNHEY, SVGEGT. This sample was included in a study of T cell repertoires in cytomegalovirus infection. General study findings and limits: In two of eight donors, the top clonotype was HLA-C-restricted CMV-specific.

One entry per CDR3 protein, called by TCRdb with MiXCR from the reads. The data contain some 220,000 distinct CDR3 sequences, around 12% of them seen just once; the ten biggest clones take up approximately 1.6%. This receptor was obtained from a human donor in good health (CMV status not recorded). Some clones in this sample may be carry-over from other donors' samples. Material: PBMCs. The chain carries TRBV6-2 or TRBV6-3 and TRBJ1-1; possibly TRBD1 for D (5 bases). This CDR3 reads CASSYNPGGANTEAFF. The CDR3 DNA reads TGTGCCAGCAGTTATAACCCTGGAGGGGCGAACACTGAAGCTTTCTTT.